This record looks at one T cell receptor beta chain sequence and its context. Antigen: not known. Template switching added a universal primer binding site, and final cDNA carried unique molecular identifiers. Via MiXCR, TCRdb re-called the 5' RACE reads, giving one row per CDR3 protein. The sample consists of around 490,000 distinct CDR3 sequences, around 20% of them appearing once. This sample was taken from a study of identical twins. Study findings and constraints: Memory repertoires lacked the insertion deficit that abundant cord blood beta clonotypes showed.

All donors were healthy Caucasians. Germline V lookup: CDR1 MDHEN, CDR2 SYDVKM. The length of the CDR3 is 15 residues. J was trimmed by 0 bases and V by 8 bases; bases with no gene match: 9. In addition, the sample was reused for a study of yellow fever vaccine responses in identical twins. That investigation notes: Each twin's T cell response to the vaccine was reported to look partly convergent and partly personalized.

Sequenced input: CD4+ T cells sorted from blood. The source is a woman between 18 and 29 years old in good health. The genes are TRBV28 and TRBJ2-5; TRBD2 matches at 7 bases. The chain's CDR3 is CASLKMGGYQETQYF. The CDR3, as DNA: TGTGCCAGCCTCAAGATGGGGGGGTACCAAGAGACCCAGTACTTC.